The clone carrying this TCR beta chain has a single count. The antigen is unknown. CDR3 length: 17 residues. Germline V gene lookup returns CDR1 MGHRA and CDR2 YSYEKL. V shed 4 bases, J shed 4 bases, and the junction held 11 bases outside the gene matches. The sample is drawn from a study of PD-1 blockade in mismatch repair-deficient tumors. General study results and limits: Rapid post-treatment expansion, then contraction, generally preceding radiologic response, marked tumor-resident clones.

Data came from immunoSEQ multiplex PCR; TCRdb stores just in-frame clones and leaves some out. Found here are around 15,000 clones, more than 65% of them singletons; the top ten hold around 3%. The TCR-sequenced patients were three responders to pembrolizumab. The J gene is TRBJ2-1, the V gene TRBV4-1, with 9 bases fitting TRBD1. The source material was PBMCs, sampled 4 weeks after starting pembrolizumab. This receptor was identified in an adult with mismatch repair-deficient cancer. CDR3: CASSPGVDRGGYNEQFF. CDR3 DNA: TGCGCCAGCAGCCCCGGGGTAGACAGGGGGGGATACAATGAGCAGTTCTTC.